Below, one T cell receptor beta chain is given with its context. As yet, its antigen is unknown. The V gene's germline CDR1 is SQVTM and CDR2 ANQGSEA. The CDR3 is made up of 13 amino acids. The entry originates in a study of blood T cells in healthy people across ages. Notes on the study in general: Older individuals had lower TCR beta diversity per million T cells (the decline was roughly linear). Diversity was higher, and naive CD4+ cells more numerous, in long-lived donors than in aged donors.

Next came a second PCR, run for 7 to 11 cycles, which used a sample-barcoded 5' primer along with a J-beta primer mix. Sequencing yielded, for each sample, at least 3 million paired-end reads carrying CDR3. TCRdb reanalysed the 5' RACE reads using MiXCR and keeps one entry per CDR3 protein. The sample comprises about 680,000 distinct CDR3 sequences, about 52% of which are singletons, and roughly 30% rests with the top ten. The TCR was taken from a woman aged 60-75 years in good health. The chain has TRBV29-1 and TRBJ2-5; the D gene is possibly TRBD1 (6 bases). Matching the DNA end better, TRBJ2-7 makes the J call doubtful. The source material was blood. The DNA for the CDR3 is TGCACCGGCGCGACGGGTCAGGGGTACGAGCAGTACTTC. As protein: CTGATGQGYEQYF.